Listed below are T cell receptor beta chains from one sample, sequenced in a study of T-cell memory formation after mild COVID-19. TCRdb recomputed calls from the 5' RACE reads with MiXCR, one row per CDR3 protein. This table holds about 130,000 distinct CDR3 sequences, approximately 5.9% found once. The material sequenced was PBMCs or a T cell subset sorted from them (not recorded which). The receptor source for this set is an adult woman who had mild COVID-19 (a few samples of this study predate the infection). Cell type and time point are not known. Both conserved end residues are part of each CDR3. The order of the fields is clone size, V gene, J gene, D gene, CDR3 protein, CDR3 DNA. A D gene is named only where the DNA matches it firmly. Only part of the rows carry a size: once, few, many, or a class if the clone is expanded.

abundance: -
v_gene: TRBV29-1
j_gene: TRBJ2-3
d_gene: -
CDR3aa: CSVERVGGTDTQYF
CDR3nt: TGCAGCGTTGAGAGGGTAGGGGGCACAGATACGCAGTATTTT

abundance: few
v_gene: TRBV5-1
j_gene: TRBJ2-2
d_gene: -
CDR3aa: CASSLGGPSTGELFF
CDR3nt: TGCGCCAGCAGCTTGGGGGGTCCGAGCACCGGGGAGCTGTTTTTT

abundance: many
v_gene: TRBV18
j_gene: TRBJ2-7
d_gene: TRBD2
CDR3aa: CASSTSGAGLSYEQYF
CDR3nt: TGTGCCAGCTCAACGAGCGGGGCGGGACTATCCTACGAGCAGTACTTC

abundance: many
v_gene: TRBV12-3/TRBV12-4
j_gene: TRBJ1-6
d_gene: -
CDR3aa: CASSLVGAPLHF
CDR3nt: TGTGCCAGCAGTTTAGTAGGTGCACCCCTCCACTTT

abundance: many
v_gene: TRBV29-1
j_gene: TRBJ2-4
d_gene: TRBD2
CDR3aa: CSVEGGTLHKNIQYF
CDR3nt: TGCAGCGTTGAGGGGGGGACCCTACATAAAAACATTCAGTACTTC

abundance: few
v_gene: TRBV10-3
j_gene: TRBJ2-1
d_gene: TRBD2
CDR3aa: CATELAGGYSGQFF
CDR3nt: TGTGCCACCGAACTAGCGGGGGGGTACAGCGGGCAGTTCTTC

abundance: many
v_gene: TRBV7-8
j_gene: TRBJ1-5
d_gene: -
CDR3aa: CASSFLALGNQPQHF
CDR3nt: TGTGCCAGCAGCTTCCTTGCACTGGGAAATCAGCCCCAGCATTTT

abundance: many
v_gene: TRBV20-1
j_gene: TRBJ1-1
d_gene: -
CDR3aa: CSARALSDTEAFF
CDR3nt: TGCAGTGCTAGAGCCCTTTCGGACACTGAAGCTTTCTTT

abundance: many
v_gene: TRBV5-5
j_gene: TRBJ2-3
d_gene: TRBD2
CDR3aa: CASSVTGTSRTDTQYF
CDR3nt: TGTGCCAGCAGCGTTACCGGGACTAGCCGCACAGATACGCAGTATTTT

abundance: few
v_gene: TRBV5-1
j_gene: TRBJ2-7
d_gene: -
CDR3aa: CASKGGKGYEQYF
CDR3nt: TGCGCCAGCAAGGGAGGAAAGGGGTACGAGCAGTACTTC

abundance: -
v_gene: TRBV3-1
j_gene: TRBJ2-7
d_gene: TRBD1
CDR3aa: CASSSTGIRPYEQYF
CDR3nt: TGTGCCAGCAGTTCGACAGGGATTCGGCCCTACGAGCAGTACTTC

abundance: -
v_gene: TRBV4-2
j_gene: TRBJ1-1
d_gene: -
CDR3aa: CASSQARAGGGTEAFF
CDR3nt: TGTGCCAGCAGCCAAGCCCGGGCTGGGGGTGGCACTGAAGCTTTCTTT

abundance: many
v_gene: TRBV5-1
j_gene: TRBJ2-2
d_gene: TRBD1
CDR3aa: CASSLGDRDTGELFF
CDR3nt: TGCGCCAGCAGCTTGGGCGACAGGGACACCGGGGAGCTGTTTTTT

abundance: -
v_gene: TRBV5-5
j_gene: TRBJ1-3
d_gene: -
CDR3aa: CASHRESGNTIYF
CDR3nt: TGTGCCAGCCACAGGGAGTCTGGAAACACCATATATTTT

abundance: few
v_gene: TRBV5-5
j_gene: TRBJ1-1
d_gene: -
CDR3aa: CASGGTHIEAFF
CDR3nt: TGTGCCAGCGGGGGAACGCACATTGAAGCTTTCTTT

abundance: many
v_gene: TRBV29-1
j_gene: TRBJ2-7
d_gene: -
CDR3aa: CSVDPGGGREQYF
CDR3nt: TGCAGCGTTGACCCGGGTGGGGGGCGCGAGCAGTACTTC

abundance: few
v_gene: TRBV4-3
j_gene: TRBJ1-2
d_gene: TRBD1
CDR3aa: CASSQELPHRGRGGYTF
CDR3nt: TGCGCCAGCAGCCAAGAACTCCCACACAGGGGGCGAGGTGGCTACACCTTC

abundance: -
v_gene: TRBV20-1
j_gene: TRBJ1-1
d_gene: -
CDR3aa: CSAPHRGDTEAFF
CDR3nt: TGCAGTGCTCCACATCGAGGGGACACTGAAGCTTTCTTT

abundance: -
v_gene: TRBV12-3/TRBV12-4
j_gene: TRBJ1-1
d_gene: TRBD1
CDR3aa: CASSRTLTGGTEAFF
CDR3nt: TGTGCCAGCAGCCGCACCTTAACAGGGGGCACTGAAGCTTTCTTT

abundance: few
v_gene: TRBV12-3/TRBV12-4
j_gene: TRBJ2-7
d_gene: -
CDR3aa: CASSLMQGGTEQYF
CDR3nt: TGTGCCAGCAGTTTAATGCAGGGGGGTACGGAGCAGTACTTC

abundance: few
v_gene: TRBV7-8
j_gene: TRBJ2-2
d_gene: TRBD1
CDR3aa: CASSSRDRNMAGELFF
CDR3nt: TGTGCCAGCAGCTCCCGGGACAGGAATATGGCCGGGGAGCTGTTTTTT

abundance: many
v_gene: TRBV2
j_gene: TRBJ1-1
d_gene: -
CDR3aa: CASSPGVMNTEAFF
CDR3nt: TGTGCCAGCAGTCCAGGGGTAATGAACACTGAAGCTTTCTTT

abundance: -
v_gene: TRBV29-1
j_gene: TRBJ2-3
d_gene: -
CDR3aa: CSADRRGSTDTQYF
CDR3nt: TGCAGCGCCGATCGGCGCGGAAGCACAGATACGCAGTATTTT

abundance: many
v_gene: TRBV12-3/TRBV12-4
j_gene: TRBJ1-1
d_gene: TRBD1
CDR3aa: CASSPRTGEKGLNTEAFF
CDR3nt: TGTGCCAGCAGCCCGAGGACAGGGGAAAAGGGGCTAAACACTGAAGCTTTCTTT

abundance: many
v_gene: TRBV6-5
j_gene: TRBJ1-1
d_gene: -
CDR3aa: CASSYRNTEAFF
CDR3nt: TGTGCCAGCAGTTACAGGAACACTGAAGCTTTCTTT

abundance: few
v_gene: TRBV12-3/TRBV12-4
j_gene: TRBJ2-1
d_gene: -
CDR3aa: CASSTLVGEQFF
CDR3nt: TGTGCCAGCAGCACCTTAGTTGGTGAGCAGTTCTTC

abundance: many
v_gene: TRBV5-1
j_gene: TRBJ2-1
d_gene: TRBD2
CDR3aa: CASSLAGSSYNEQFF
CDR3nt: TGTGCCAGCAGCCTAGCGGGAAGCTCCTACAATGAGCAGTTCTTC

abundance: many
v_gene: TRBV20-1
j_gene: TRBJ1-1
d_gene: TRBD1
CDR3aa: CSARRDRVTEAFF
CDR3nt: TGCAGTGCTAGACGGGACAGGGTAACTGAAGCTTTCTTT

abundance: few
v_gene: TRBV7-9
j_gene: TRBJ2-7
d_gene: -
CDR3aa: CASSLAGVTYEQYF
CDR3nt: TGTGCCAGCAGCTTAGCGGGAGTGACCTACGAGCAGTACTTC

abundance: many
v_gene: TRBV19
j_gene: TRBJ2-3
d_gene: -
CDR3aa: CASSKPGGITDTQYF
CDR3nt: TGTGCCAGTAGTAAACCCGGAGGGATCACAGATACGCAGTATTTT

abundance: few
v_gene: TRBV7-6
j_gene: TRBJ2-3
d_gene: TRBD2
CDR3aa: CASSPAGIAGAHTDTQYF
CDR3nt: TGTGCCAGCAGCCCCGCCGGGATAGCGGGGGCCCACACAGATACGCAGTATTTT

abundance: -
v_gene: TRBV5-1
j_gene: TRBJ1-4
d_gene: -
CDR3aa: CASSSGSTNEKLFF
CDR3nt: TGCGCCAGCAGCTCAGGGTCGACTAATGAAAAACTGTTTTTT

abundance: -
v_gene: TRBV7-9
j_gene: TRBJ2-7
d_gene: -
CDR3aa: CASSLGYLTGTLYEQYF
CDR3nt: TGTGCCAGCAGCTTAGGCTATCTTACCGGGACCCTCTACGAGCAGTACTTC

abundance: -
v_gene: TRBV5-1
j_gene: TRBJ2-3
d_gene: TRBD1
CDR3aa: CASSPTPGTGARTDTQYF
CDR3nt: TGCGCCAGCAGCCCAACCCCCGGGACAGGGGCGAGGACAGATACGCAGTATTTT

abundance: many
v_gene: TRBV7-9
j_gene: TRBJ2-1
d_gene: -
CDR3aa: CASSLRNEQFF
CDR3nt: TGTGCCAGCAGTTTACGGAATGAGCAGTTCTTC